This entry is about one TCR beta chain. Its antigen is not known. The junction shows a germline mismatch at one end, possibly a read error. The donors gave bone marrow, and they were healthy. This sample was included in a study of cytomegalovirus exposure and HLA in healthy donors. Whole-study results and caveats: As immune exposure information, only CMV serostatus was available.

PCR was performed using 60 Vbeta and 13 Jbeta primers. The protocol was immunoSEQ multiplex PCR, while the TCRdb copy is restricted to in-frame clones and leaves out a portion. The sample includes around 180,000 clones, 75% to 90% of them seen just once. This CDR3 has 14 residues. Germline V gene lookup returns CDR1 LGHNA and CDR2 YSLEER. The V and J genes are TRBV4-3 and TRBJ2-1, with D perhaps matching TRBD2 (7 bases). The sample was PBMCs. This receptor was obtained from a boy aged 2 to 10 in good health and CMV-seronegative. CDR3 coding DNA: TGCGCCAGCAGCAGGGGGGGGTCCTCCAATGAGCAGTTCTTC. It translates to CASSRGGSSNEQFF.